Ten or more counts support the clone carrying this T cell receptor beta chain. Its specificity is not known. This specimen comes from a study of T cells after yellow fever vaccination. Study-level results: Contaminating bulk clonotypes could be abundant in FACS-sorted repertoires. Most primary-vaccination clones reappeared after the booster (approximately 96% CD4, about 88% CD8). Among all clonotypes, a small share was observed in both CD4 and CD8 compartments.

Researchers made TCR cDNA using 5'RACE template switching, and this step added a universal primer site and UMIs. One entry per CDR3 protein, called by TCRdb with MiXCR from the 5' RACE reads. The repertoire holds about 320,000 distinct CDR3 sequences, with 3.5% to 5% as singletons. The origin of this receptor is a man aged 18 to 29 who received the YFV17D yellow fever vaccine. Material: PBMCs, obtained 15 days after the yellow fever booster vaccination.

Here the CDR3 DNA reads TGTGCCAGCAGTCCCCGGGGCCGCGGTGAGACCCAGTACTTC. This gives the protein CASSPRGRGETQYF. The chain employs TRBV27 and TRBJ2-5; D might be TRBD1 or TRBD2, each matching 5 bases. The CDR3 extends over 14 amino acids. Germline assignment: CDR1 MNHEY and CDR2 SMNVEV (reference sequence). V lost 5 bases, J lost 5 bases, and 15 bases lay in between.